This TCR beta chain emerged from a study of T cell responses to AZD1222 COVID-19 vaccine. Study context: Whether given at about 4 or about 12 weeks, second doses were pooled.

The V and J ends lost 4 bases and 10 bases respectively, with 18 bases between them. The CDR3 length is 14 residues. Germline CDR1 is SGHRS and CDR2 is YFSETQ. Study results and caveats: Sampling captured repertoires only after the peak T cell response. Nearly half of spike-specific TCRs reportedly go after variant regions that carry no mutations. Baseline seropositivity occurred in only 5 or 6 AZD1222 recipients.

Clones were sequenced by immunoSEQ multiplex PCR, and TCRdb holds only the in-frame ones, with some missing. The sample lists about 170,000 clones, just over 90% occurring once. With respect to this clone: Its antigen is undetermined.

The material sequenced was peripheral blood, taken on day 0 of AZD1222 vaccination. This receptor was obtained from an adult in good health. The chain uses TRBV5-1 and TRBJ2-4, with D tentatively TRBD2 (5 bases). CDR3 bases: TGCGCCAGCAGCCCCGATCGAGCAGGAGGAATTCAGTACTTC. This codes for CASSPDRAGGIQYF.